This T cell receptor beta chain came from a study of graft-versus-host responses after intestinal transplantation. Study-wide results and caveats: Graft-donor T cell macrochimerism in patients accompanied high graft-versus-host to host-versus-graft clonal ratios in allografts. In recipient marrow, GvH clones were found, and some appeared first in ileum or blood.

Measured with immunoSEQ multiplex PCR; TCRdb has only the in-frame clones, and not every one. The table includes tens of thousands of clones, 90% to 95% detected once. The CDR3 is 17 residues long. CDR1 ENHRY and CDR2 SYGVKD come from the germline V gene. Trimming removed 4 bases from V and 2 bases from J, with 17 bases in between. In regard to this clone: Its antigen is not known.

Specimen: unstimulated CD4+ T cells sorted from spleen or lymph node cells, collected before intestinal transplant. V usage is TRBV10-3 and J usage is TRBJ2-2; TRBD1 is a possible D gene (7 bases). This receptor was identified in a human donor who received an intestinal transplant. This chain's CDR3 is CAISAQGGGGNTGELFF. The CDR3 DNA is TGTGCCATCAGTGCCCAGGGGGGAGGTGGAAACACCGGGGAGCTGTTTTTT.